These 20 T cell receptor beta chains came from one sample sequenced in a study of glioma-infiltrating T cells after dendritic cell vaccination. Clones were sequenced by immunoSEQ multiplex PCR, and TCRdb holds only the in-frame ones, with some missing. The sample carries under 100,000 clones, roughly 83% recorded once. Material: blood, obtained before dendritic cell vaccination. All receptors derive from a human donor with glioblastoma.

Sample share makes this clone medium-sized. The chain links TRBV6-1 to TRBJ2-7; 11 nucleotides line up with TRBD1. The CDR3 has 14 residues. Losses at the gene ends were 6 bases for V and 3 bases for J; bases not matched to a gene: 4. Germline assignment: CDR1 MNHNS and CDR2 SASEGT. CDR3 nucleotides: TGTGCCAGCAGATCGGGACAGGGGGTCTACGAGCAGTACTTC. Its translation is CASRSGQGVYEQYF.

This rearrangement joins TRBV9 to TRBJ2-2; TRBD2 matches at 12 bases. CDR1 SGDLS and CDR2 YYNGEE come from the germline V gene. Germline trimming cut 4 bases from V and 5 bases from J; bases unmatched to any gene: 6. CDR3 length equals 16 residues. The CDR3 region has the DNA TGTGCCAGCAGCCTCGGACTAGCGGGATCAACCGGGGAGCTGTTTTTT. Translating it yields CASSLGLAGSTGELFF.

The V call is TRBV5-1, the J call TRBJ2-1; 7 positions agree with TRBD2. The germline V gene encodes CDR1 SGHRS and CDR2 YFSETQ. With V trimmed by 4 bases and J by 6 bases, 7 bases remained unmatched. The CDR3 totals 14 residues. The CDR3 coding sequence is TGCGCCAGCAGCCTGCGGACTAGTACCAATGAGCAGTTCTTC. This codes for CASSLRTSTNEQFF. Supplemented by reference TRBV5-1 and TRBJ2-1, the full variable domain reads KAGVTQTPRYLIKTRGQQVTLSCSPISGHRSVSWYQQTPGQGLQFLFEYFSETQRNKGNFPGRFSGRQFSNSRSEMNVSTLELGDSALYLCASSLRTSTNEQFFGPGTRLTVL.

The chain carries TRBV5-1 and TRBJ2-7, with 9 bases aligning to TRBD2. Germline CDR1 SGHRS, CDR2 YFSETQ. The CDR3 sequence is 15 residues long. V lost 1 base and J lost 2; bases outside the gene matches: 4. The CDR3 sequence: CASSLLAGDTYEQYF. The CDR3 coding sequence is TGCGCCAGCAGCTTGTTAGCGGGGGATACCTACGAGCAGTACTTC.

This clone has only one observation. J is TRBJ2-3 and V is TRBV5-1, with TRBD2 identical over 9 bases. V was pared by 0 bases and J by 5 bases, with 7 bases of the junction left unmatched. The germline CDR1 and CDR2 sequences are SGHRS and YFSETQ. The CDR3 sequence is 16 residues long. Here the CDR3 reads CASSLGGRALGDTQYF. CDR3 nucleotides: TGCGCCAGCAGCTTGGGCGGGAGGGCGCTAGGAGATACGCAGTATTTT.

In this sample, this clone turned up a few times. This chain joins TRBV7-2 and TRBJ1-2; TRBD1 aligns across 7 bases. CDR3 length: 14 residues. J was trimmed by 5 bases and V by 5 bases; bases with no gene match: 8. CDR1 SGHTA and CDR2 FQGNSA come from the germline V gene. The DNA for the CDR3 is TGTGCCAGCAGCCAGGGGGATCGGGCGTATGGCTACACCTTC. It specifies CASSQGDRAYGYTF.

V gene TRBV19 combines with J gene TRBJ2-7; tentative D call: TRBD2 (5 bases). The V gene's germline CDR1 is LNHDA and CDR2 SQIVND (reference sequence). The germline V and J ends were trimmed by 6 bases and 0 bases, with 12 bases remaining between them. The CDR3 loop spans 14 amino acids. The CDR3: CASRWRANSYEQYF. In DNA, the CDR3 is TGTGCCAGTAGATGGCGGGCCAACTCCTACGAGCAGTACTTC. The entire variable domain, with the rest obtained from reference TRBV19 and TRBJ2-7, is as follows: DGGITQSPKYLFRKEGQNVTLSCEQNLNHDAMYWYRQDPGQGLRLIYYSQIVNDFQKGDIAEGYSVSREKKESFPLTVTSAQKNPTAFYLCASRWRANSYEQYFGPGTRLTVT.

This clone was detected only once. V gene TRBV7-3 combines with J gene TRBJ2-5, with TRBD1 matching over 8 bases. CDR3 length equals 15 residues. V shed 4 bases and J 4 bases; nucleotides not matched to a gene: 8. From germline, CDR1 is SGHTA and CDR2 FQGTGA. For the CDR3, the DNA is TGTGCCAGCAGCTCGCAGGGGGCGAGGGGAGAGACCCAGTACTTC. Translation gives CASSSQGARGETQYF. The entire variable domain, with the rest obtained from reference TRBV7-3 and TRBJ2-5, is as follows: GAGVSQTPSNKVTEKGKYVELRCDPISGHTALYWYRQSLGQGPEFLIYFQGTGAADDSGLPNDRFFAVRPEGSVSTLKIQRTERGDSAVYLCASSSQGARGETQYFGPGTRLLVL.

The chain links TRBV6-1 to TRBJ2-3; 7 bases fit TRBD2. This CDR3 comprises 14 residues. Germline V gives CDR1 MNHNS, CDR2 SASEGT. Trimming cost V 2 bases and J 8 bases; bases outside gene matches: 7. CDR3 amino acids: CASSEPPGRGTQYF. Written as DNA, the CDR3 is TGTGCCAGCAGTGAACCCCCGGGGAGGGGTACGCAGTATTTT.

This chain links TRBV27 with TRBJ2-1, with D unresolved. From germline, CDR1 is MNHEY and CDR2 SMNVEV (reference sequence). This CDR3 contains 14 residues. Trimming removed 6 bases from V and 5 bases from J, with 14 bases in between. Written as DNA, the CDR3 is TGTGCCAGCAGCTTCCTAGGCAGCCACAATGAGCAGTTCTTC. Its protein is CASSFLGSHNEQFF.

The chain carries TRBV2 and TRBJ2-5; D might be TRBD2 (5 bases). Gene TRBJ2-7 matches the end of the DNA better, so the J call may be wrong. The CDR3 runs 12 residues. CDR1 is SNHLY, CDR2 FYNNEI, per germline. Written as DNA, the CDR3 is TGTGCCAGCAACCTTGCGGGCTACGAGCAGTACTTC. Translating gives CASNLAGYEQYF.

To note about this clone: At one of its ends the junction is not consistent with the germline gene, which may arise from a read error. Within the sample, other DNA sequences also encode this same CDR3. This chain uses TRBV5-1 with TRBJ2-5; TRBD1 agrees at 10 bases. The CDR3 consists of 15 residues. Germline CDR1 and CDR2: SGHRS and YFSETQ. DNA for the CDR3: TGTGCCAGCAGCTTGGGTGGGACAGGGGCGGAGACCCAGTACTTC. It yields the protein CASSLGGTGAETQYF. The whole variable domain, filled in from reference TRBV5-1 and TRBJ2-5, reads KAGVTQTPRYLIKTRGQQVTLSCSPISGHRSVSWYQQTPGQGLQFLFEYFSETQRNKGNFPGRFSGRQFSNSRSEMNVSTLELGDSALYLCASSLGGTGAETQYFGPGTRLLVL.

The V gene is TRBV28, the J gene TRBJ1-5, with no clear D. Germline V lookup: CDR1 MDHEN, CDR2 SYDVKM. V gave up 3 bases and J gave up 0 bases, with 9 bases separating them. This CDR3 is 15 amino acids long. DNA of the CDR3: TGTGCCAGCAGTTTTGAGCATTATAGCAATCAGCCCCAGCATTTT. Translation gives CASSFEHYSNQPQHF.

The chain has TRBV2 and TRBJ2-1; 11 nucleotides line up with TRBD2. This CDR3 region has 16 residues. V lost 4 bases to trimming and J lost 2 bases; unmatched junction nucleotides: 4. Germline values: CDR1 SNHLY, CDR2 FYNNEI. In nucleotides, the CDR3 is TGTGCCAGCAGTGCATCTAGCGGGGGGACCTACAATGAGCAGTTCTTC. Translated: CASSASSGGTYNEQFF.

This sequence joins TRBV5-1 and TRBJ2-5, with TRBD2 identical over 15 bases. The J call is uncertain, as TRBJ2-7 better fits the DNA end. Germline V CDR1 and CDR2: SGHRS, YFSETQ. The CDR3 sequence is 16 residues long. Written as DNA, the CDR3 is TGCGCCAGCAGCCCGGGGACTAGCGGGGGGAGCTACGAGCAGTACTTC. This translates into CASSPGTSGGSYEQYF.

V usage is TRBV6-5 and J usage is TRBJ1-6, with D perhaps matching TRBD1 (6 bases). In germline, CDR1 is MNHEY, CDR2 SVGAGI. The CDR3 is 13 amino acids. The germline V and J ends were trimmed by 8 bases and 6 bases, with 11 bases remaining between them. DNA of the CDR3: TGTGCCAGCCACAGGGCCGTTAATTCACCCCTCCACTTT. It encodes CASHRAVNSPLHF.

The chain carries TRBV29-1 and TRBJ2-5, with 10 nucleotides matching TRBD1. Germline loops: CDR1 SQVTM, CDR2 ANQGSEA. Losses at the gene ends were 7 bases for V and 4 bases for J; bases not matched to a gene: 12. This CDR3 has 15 amino acids. The CDR3 DNA reads TGCAGCGCCACGACAGGGGGCGAGGCCCTAGAGACCCAGTACTTC. Translating it yields CSATTGGEALETQYF.

This chain links TRBV7-9 with TRBJ2-7, with 9 bases fitting TRBD2. From germline, CDR1 is SEHNR and CDR2 FQNEAQ (reference sequence). This CDR3 has 18 residues. Trimming removed 5 bases from V and 0 bases from J; junction bases left unmatched: 14. The CDR3 bases are TGTGCCAGCAGCCCTTGGACTCGAGCGGGGGGTTCCTCCTACGAGCAGTACTTC. Encoded protein: CASSPWTRAGGSSYEQYF.

This chain connects TRBV7-9 to TRBJ2-1; TRBD2 matches at 14 bases. Trimming cost V 2 bases and J 8 bases; bases outside gene matches: 2. CDR3 length equals 15 residues. Germline CDR1 and CDR2: SEHNR and FQNEAQ (reference sequence). The CDR3 sequence: CASSLRLAGGDEQFF. The CDR3 DNA follows: TGTGCCAGCAGCTTAAGACTAGCGGGAGGGGATGAGCAGTTCTTC.

The rearrangement links TRBV19 to TRBJ2-1, with D possibly being TRBD2 (5 bases). This CDR3 is built from 13 residues. V shed 0 bases and J shed 10 bases, with 10 bases lying between them. Looked up from germline, CDR1 is LNHDA and CDR2 is SQIVND (reference sequence). In DNA, the CDR3 is TGTGCCAGTAGTATAGATCTCGAGGGCGAGCAGTTCTTC. This sequence encodes CASSIDLEGEQFF.